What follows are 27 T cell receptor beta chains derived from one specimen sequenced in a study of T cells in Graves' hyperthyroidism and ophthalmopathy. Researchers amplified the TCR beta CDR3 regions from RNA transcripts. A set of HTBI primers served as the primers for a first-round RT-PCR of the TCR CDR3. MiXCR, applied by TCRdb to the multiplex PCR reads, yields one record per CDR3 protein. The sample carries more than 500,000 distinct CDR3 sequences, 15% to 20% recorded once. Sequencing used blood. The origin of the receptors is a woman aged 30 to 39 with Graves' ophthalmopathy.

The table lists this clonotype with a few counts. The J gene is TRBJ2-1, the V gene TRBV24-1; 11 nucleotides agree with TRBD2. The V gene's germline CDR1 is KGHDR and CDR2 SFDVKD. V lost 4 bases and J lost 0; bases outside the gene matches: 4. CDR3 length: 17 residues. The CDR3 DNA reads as TGTGCCACCAGTGACTTTGGACTAGCGGGCTCCTACAATGAGCAGTTCTTC. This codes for CATSDFGLAGSYNEQFF.

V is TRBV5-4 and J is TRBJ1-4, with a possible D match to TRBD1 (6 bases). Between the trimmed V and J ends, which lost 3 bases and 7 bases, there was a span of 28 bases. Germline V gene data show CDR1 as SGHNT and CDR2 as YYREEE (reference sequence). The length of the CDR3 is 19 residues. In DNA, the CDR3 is TGTGCCAGCAGCTCGTGGGGGGGCACAGGGTCAGAAGGTGGTGAAAAACTGTTTTTT. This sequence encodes CASSSWGGTGSEGGEKLFF.

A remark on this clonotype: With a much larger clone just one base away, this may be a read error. CDR3 nucleotides: TGTGCCAGCAGCCAACAGGGACTAGCCTCCCGTGCAGATACGCAGTATTTT. Residues: CASSQQGLASRADTQYF. This chain connects TRBV7-2 to TRBJ2-3; TRBD2 agrees at 9 bases. The V and J ends lost 5 bases and 4 bases, in that order; junction bases with no gene match: 13. The CDR3 extends over 17 amino acids. CDR1 and CDR2 from the germline V gene are SGHTA and FQGNSA.

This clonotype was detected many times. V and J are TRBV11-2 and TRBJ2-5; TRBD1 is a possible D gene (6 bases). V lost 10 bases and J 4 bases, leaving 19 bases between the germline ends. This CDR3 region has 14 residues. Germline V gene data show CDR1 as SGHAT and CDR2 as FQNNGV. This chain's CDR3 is CATGVGAAGETQYF. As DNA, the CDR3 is TGTGCCACAGGCGTGGGGGCGGCGGGAGAGACCCAGTACTTC. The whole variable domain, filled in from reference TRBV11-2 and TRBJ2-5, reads EAGVAQSPRYKIIEKRQSVAFWCNPISGHATLYWYQQILGQGPKLLIQFQNNGVVDDSQLPKDRFSAERLKGVDSTLKIQPAKLEDSAVYLCATGVGAAGETQYFGPGTRLLVL.

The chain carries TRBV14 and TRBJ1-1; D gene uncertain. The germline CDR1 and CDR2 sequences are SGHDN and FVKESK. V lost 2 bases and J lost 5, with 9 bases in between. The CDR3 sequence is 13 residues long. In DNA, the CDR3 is TGTGCCAGCAGCCAAATGCTGGTAACTGAAGCTTTCTTT. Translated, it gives CASSQMLVTEAFF. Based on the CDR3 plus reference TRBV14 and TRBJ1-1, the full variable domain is EAGVTQFPSHSVIEKGQTVTLRCDPISGHDNLYWYRRVMGKEIKFLLHFVKESKQDESGMPNNRFLAERTGGTYSTLKVQPAELEDSGVYFCASSQMLVTEAFFGQGTRLTVV.

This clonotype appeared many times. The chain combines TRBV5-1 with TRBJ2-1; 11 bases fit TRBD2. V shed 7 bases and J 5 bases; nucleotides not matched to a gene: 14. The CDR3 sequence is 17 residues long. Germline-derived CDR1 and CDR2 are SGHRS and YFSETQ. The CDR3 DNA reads TGCGCCAGCGCAGTGTGGGGGACTAGCGGAGACAACAATGAGCAGTTCTTC. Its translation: CASAVWGTSGDNNEQFF. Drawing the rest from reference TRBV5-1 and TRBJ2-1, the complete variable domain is KAGVTQTPRYLIKTRGQQVTLSCSPISGHRSVSWYQQTPGQGLQFLFEYFSETQRNKGNFPGRFSGRQFSNSRSEMNVSTLELGDSALYLCASAVWGTSGDNNEQFFGPGTRLTVL.

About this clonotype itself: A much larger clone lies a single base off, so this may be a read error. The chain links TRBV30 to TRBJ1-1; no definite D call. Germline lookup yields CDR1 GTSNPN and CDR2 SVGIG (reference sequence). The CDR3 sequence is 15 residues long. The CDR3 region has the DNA TGTGCCTGGAGCCCCGGGCCAATCTTAAACACTGAAGCTCTCTTT. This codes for CAWSPGPILNTEALF.

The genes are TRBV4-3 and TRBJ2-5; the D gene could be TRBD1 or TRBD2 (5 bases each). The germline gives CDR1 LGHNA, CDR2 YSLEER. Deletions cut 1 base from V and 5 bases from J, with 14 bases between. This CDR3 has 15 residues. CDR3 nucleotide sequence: TGCGCCAGCAGCCAAGCCATGGGGGTTTTCGAGACCCAGTACTTC. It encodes CASSQAMGVFETQYF.

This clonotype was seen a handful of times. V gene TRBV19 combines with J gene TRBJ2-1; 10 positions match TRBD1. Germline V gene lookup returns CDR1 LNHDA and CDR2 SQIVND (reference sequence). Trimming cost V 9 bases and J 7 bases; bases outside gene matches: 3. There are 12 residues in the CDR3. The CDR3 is CASDRGQNEQFF. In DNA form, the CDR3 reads TGTGCCAGCGACAGGGGGCAGAATGAGCAGTTCTTC.

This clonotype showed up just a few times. The CDR3 reads CASSVLGVRDSPLHF. In nucleotides, the CDR3 is TGTGCCAGCAGTGTTTTGGGTGTTCGGGATTCACCCCTCCACTTT. The genes are TRBV6-9 and TRBJ1-6; D ambiguous. The CDR3 loop spans 15 amino acids. Germline assignment: CDR1 MNHGY and CDR2 SVAAGI. Between the trimmed V and J ends, which lost 5 bases and 8 bases, there was a span of 16 bases.

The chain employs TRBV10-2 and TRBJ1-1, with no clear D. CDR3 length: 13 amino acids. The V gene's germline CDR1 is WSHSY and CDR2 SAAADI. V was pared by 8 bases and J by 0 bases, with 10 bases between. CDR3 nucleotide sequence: TGCGCCAGCGCGGAGGGTATGAACACTGAAGCTTTCTTT. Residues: CASAEGMNTEAFF.

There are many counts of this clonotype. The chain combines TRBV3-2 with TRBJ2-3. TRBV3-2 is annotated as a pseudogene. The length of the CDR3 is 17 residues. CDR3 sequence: CASSQDRQVNSTDTQYF. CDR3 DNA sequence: TGTGCCAGCAGCCAAGATCGGCAGGTAAACTCAACAGATACGCAGTATTTT.

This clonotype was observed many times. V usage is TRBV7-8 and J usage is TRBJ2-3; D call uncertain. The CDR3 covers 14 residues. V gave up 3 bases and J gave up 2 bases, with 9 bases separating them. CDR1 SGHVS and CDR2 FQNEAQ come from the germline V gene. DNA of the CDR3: TGTGCCAGCAGCTTCCAGTCAGTCACAGATACGCAGTATTTT. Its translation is CASSFQSVTDTQYF.

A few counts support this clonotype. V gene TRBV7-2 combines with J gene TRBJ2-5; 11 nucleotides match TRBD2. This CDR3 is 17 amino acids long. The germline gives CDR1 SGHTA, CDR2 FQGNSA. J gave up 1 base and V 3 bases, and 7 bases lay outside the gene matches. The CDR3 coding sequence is TGTGCCAGCAGCTTTCGCCTAGCGGGAGGATCCCAAGAGACCCAGTACTTC. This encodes CASSFRLAGGSQETQYF.

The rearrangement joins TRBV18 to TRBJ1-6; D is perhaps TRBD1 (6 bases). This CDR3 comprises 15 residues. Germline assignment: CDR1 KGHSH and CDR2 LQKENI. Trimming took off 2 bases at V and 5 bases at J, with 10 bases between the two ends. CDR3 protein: CASSPLDSDNSPLHF. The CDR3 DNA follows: TGTGCCAGCTCACCATTGGACAGTGATAATTCACCCCTCCACTTT.

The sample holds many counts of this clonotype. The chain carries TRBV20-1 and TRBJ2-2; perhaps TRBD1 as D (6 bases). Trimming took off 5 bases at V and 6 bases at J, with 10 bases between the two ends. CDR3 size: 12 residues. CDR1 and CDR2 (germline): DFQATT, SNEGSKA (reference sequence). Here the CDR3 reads CSALQGSGELFF. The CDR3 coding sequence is TGCAGTGCTTTACAGGGCTCCGGGGAGCTGTTTTTT.

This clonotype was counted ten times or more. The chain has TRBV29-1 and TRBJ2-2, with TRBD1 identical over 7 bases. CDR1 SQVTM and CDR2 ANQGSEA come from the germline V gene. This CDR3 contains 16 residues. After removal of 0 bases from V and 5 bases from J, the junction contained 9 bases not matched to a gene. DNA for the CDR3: TGCAGCGTTGAAGAAGAGAGGGGGCTATTGACCGGGGAGCTGTTTTTT. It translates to CSVEEERGLLTGELFF.

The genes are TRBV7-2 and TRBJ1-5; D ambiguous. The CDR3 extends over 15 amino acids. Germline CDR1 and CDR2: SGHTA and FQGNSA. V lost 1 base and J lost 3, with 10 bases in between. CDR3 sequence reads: CASSLVAGLNQPQHF. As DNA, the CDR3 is TGTGCCAGCAGCTTAGTCGCCGGGCTCAATCAGCCCCAGCATTTT.

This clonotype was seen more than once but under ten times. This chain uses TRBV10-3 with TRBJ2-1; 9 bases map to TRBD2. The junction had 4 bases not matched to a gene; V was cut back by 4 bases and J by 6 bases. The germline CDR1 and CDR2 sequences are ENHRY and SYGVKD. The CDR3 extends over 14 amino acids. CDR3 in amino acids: CAISGSSGINEQFF. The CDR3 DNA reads TGTGCCATCAGTGGGTCTAGCGGGATCAATGAGCAGTTCTTC.

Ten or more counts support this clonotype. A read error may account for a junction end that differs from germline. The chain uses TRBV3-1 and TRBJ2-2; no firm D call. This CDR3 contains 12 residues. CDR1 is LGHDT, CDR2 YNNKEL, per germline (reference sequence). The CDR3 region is CTSSQVVGELFF. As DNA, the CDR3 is TGTACCAGCAGCCAAGTTGTCGGGGAGCTGTTTTTT.

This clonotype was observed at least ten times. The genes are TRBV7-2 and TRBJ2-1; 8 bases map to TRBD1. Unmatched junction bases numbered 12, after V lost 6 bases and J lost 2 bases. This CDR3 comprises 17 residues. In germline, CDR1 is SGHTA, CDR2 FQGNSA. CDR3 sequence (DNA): TGTGCCAGCAGAAAATCCATGACAGGGGTGGCCTACAATGAGCAGTTCTTC. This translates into CASRKSMTGVAYNEQFF. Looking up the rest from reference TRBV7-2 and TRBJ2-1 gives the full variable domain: GAGVSQSPSNKVTEKGKDVELRCDPISGHTALYWYRQSLGQGLEFLIYFQGNSAPDKSGLPSDRFSAERTGGSVSTLTIQRTQQEDSAVYLCASRKSMTGVAYNEQFFGPGTRLTVL.

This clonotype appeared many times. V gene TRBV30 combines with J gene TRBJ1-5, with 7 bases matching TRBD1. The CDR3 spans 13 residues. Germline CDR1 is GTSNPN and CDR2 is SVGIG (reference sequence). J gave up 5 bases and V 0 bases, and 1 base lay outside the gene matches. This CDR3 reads CAWSVQGYQPQHF. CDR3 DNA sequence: TGTGCCTGGAGTGTACAGGGGTATCAGCCCCAGCATTTT.

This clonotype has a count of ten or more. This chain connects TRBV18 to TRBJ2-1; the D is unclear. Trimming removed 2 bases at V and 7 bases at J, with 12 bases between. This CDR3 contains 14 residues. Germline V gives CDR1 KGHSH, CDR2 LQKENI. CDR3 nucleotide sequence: TGTGCCAGCTCACCATTCTACGGAGCGAATGAGCAGTTCTTC. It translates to CASSPFYGANEQFF.

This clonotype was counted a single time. CDR3 loop: CASSARGGEKLFF. The CDR3 region has the DNA TGTGCCAGCAGTGCCAGGGGAGGTGAAAAACTGTTTTTT. This chain connects TRBV28 to TRBJ1-4; a weak D match, TRBD1 (6 bases). The CDR3 spans 13 residues. The V gene's germline CDR1 is MDHEN and CDR2 SYDVKM. V lost 5 bases and J lost 7, with 11 bases in between.

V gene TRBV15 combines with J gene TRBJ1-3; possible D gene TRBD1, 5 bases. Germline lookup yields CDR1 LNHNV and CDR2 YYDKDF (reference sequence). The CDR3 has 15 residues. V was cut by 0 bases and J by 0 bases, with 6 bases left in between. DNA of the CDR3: TGTGCCACCAGCAGAGAAAGGGGCTCTGGAAACACCATATATTTT. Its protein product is CATSRERGSGNTIYF. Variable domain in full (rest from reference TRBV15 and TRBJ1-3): DAMVIQNPRYQVTQFGKPVTLSCSQTLNHNVMYWYQQKSSQAPKLLFHYYDKDFNNEADTPDNFQSRRPNTSFCFLDIRSPGLGDTAMYLCATSRERGSGNTIYFGEGSWLTVV.

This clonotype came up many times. DNA for the CDR3: TGTGCCAGCAGCTCACTGGCGGTTGATACGCAGTATTTT. Its translation is CASSSLAVDTQYF. The chain carries TRBV2 and TRBJ2-3; D is uncertain. The V gene's germline CDR1 is SNHLY and CDR2 FYNNEI. V lost 6 bases, J lost 6 bases, and 13 bases lay in between. This CDR3 is 13 amino acids long.

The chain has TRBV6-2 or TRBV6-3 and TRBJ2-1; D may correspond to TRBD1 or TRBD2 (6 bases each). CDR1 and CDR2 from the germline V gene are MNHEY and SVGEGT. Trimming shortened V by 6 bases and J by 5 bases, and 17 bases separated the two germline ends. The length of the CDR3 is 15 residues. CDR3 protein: CASSFSLGGHNEQFF. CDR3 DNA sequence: TGTGCCAGCAGCTTTAGCCTCGGGGGCCACAATGAGCAGTTCTTC.